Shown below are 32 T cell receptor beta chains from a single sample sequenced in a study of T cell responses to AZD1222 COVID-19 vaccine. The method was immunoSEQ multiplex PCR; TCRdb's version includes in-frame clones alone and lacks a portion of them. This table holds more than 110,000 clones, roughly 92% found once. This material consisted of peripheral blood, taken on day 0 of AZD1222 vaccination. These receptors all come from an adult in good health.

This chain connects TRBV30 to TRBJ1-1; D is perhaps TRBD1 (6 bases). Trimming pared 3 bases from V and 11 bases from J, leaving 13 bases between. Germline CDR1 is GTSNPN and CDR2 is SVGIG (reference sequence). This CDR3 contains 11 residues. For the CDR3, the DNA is TGTGCCTGGAGAGGGACAAAGATGGCTTTCTTT. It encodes CAWRGTKMAFF.

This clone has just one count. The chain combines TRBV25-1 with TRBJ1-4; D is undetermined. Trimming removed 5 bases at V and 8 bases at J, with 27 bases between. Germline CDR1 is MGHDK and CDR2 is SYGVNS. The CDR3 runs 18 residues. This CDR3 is CASSQTLGRALGGEKLFF. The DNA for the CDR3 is TGTGCCAGCAGTCAAACCCTGGGTCGGGCGTTAGGCGGGGAAAAACTGTTTTTT.

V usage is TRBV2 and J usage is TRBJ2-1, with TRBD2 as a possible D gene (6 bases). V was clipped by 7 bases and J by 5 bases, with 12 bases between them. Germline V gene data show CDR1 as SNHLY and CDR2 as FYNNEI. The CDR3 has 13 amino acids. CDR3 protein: CASTLAYHNEQFF. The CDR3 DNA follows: TGTGCCAGCACTCTAGCGTATCACAATGAGCAGTTCTTC.

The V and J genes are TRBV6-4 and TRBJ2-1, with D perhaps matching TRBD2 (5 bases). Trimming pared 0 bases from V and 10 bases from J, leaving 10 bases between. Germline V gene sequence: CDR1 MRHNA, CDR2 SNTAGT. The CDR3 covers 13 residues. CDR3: CASSDSNEREQFF. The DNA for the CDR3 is TGTGCCAGCAGTGACTCGAACGAGCGGGAGCAGTTCTTC.

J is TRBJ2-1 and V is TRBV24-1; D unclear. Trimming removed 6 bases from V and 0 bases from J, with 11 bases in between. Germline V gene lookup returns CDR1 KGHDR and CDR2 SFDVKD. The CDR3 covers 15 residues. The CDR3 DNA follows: TGTGCCACCAGTACAGCTGCGGTCTCCTACAATGAGCAGTTCTTC. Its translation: CATSTAAVSYNEQFF.

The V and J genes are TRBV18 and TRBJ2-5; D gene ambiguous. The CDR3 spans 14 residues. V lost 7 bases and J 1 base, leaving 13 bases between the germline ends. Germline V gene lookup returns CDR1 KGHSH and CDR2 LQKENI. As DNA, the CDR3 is TGTGCCAGCTTACGACAAGCGAGCCAAGAGACCCAGTACTTC. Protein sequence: CASLRQASQETQYF. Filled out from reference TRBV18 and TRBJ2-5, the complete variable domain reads NAGVMQNPRHLVRRRGQEARLRCSPMKGHSHVYWYRQLPEEGLKFMVYLQKENIIDESGMPKERFSAEFPKEGPSILRIQQVVRGDSAAYFCASLRQASQETQYFGPGTRLLVL.

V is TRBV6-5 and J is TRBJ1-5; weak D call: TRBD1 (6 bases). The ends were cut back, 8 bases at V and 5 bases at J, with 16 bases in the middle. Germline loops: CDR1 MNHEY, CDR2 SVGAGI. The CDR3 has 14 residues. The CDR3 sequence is CASRLDRMDQPQHF. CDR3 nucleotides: TGTGCCAGCCGACTAGACAGGATGGATCAGCCCCAGCATTTT.

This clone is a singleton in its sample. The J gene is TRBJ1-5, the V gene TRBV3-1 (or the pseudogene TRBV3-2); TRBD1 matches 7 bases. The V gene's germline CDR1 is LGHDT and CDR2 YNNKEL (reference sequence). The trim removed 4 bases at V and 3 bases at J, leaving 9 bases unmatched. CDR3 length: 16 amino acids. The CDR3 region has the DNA TGTGCCAGCAGCCCCCACTCGACAGGGAACAATCAGCCCCAGCATTTT. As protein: CASSPHSTGNNQPQHF.

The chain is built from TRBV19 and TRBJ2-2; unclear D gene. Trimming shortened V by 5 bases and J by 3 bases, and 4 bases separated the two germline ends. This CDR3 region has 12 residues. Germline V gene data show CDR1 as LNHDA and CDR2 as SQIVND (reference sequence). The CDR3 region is CASSYYTGELFF. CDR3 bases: TGTGCCAGTAGTTATTACACCGGGGAGCTGTTTTTT.

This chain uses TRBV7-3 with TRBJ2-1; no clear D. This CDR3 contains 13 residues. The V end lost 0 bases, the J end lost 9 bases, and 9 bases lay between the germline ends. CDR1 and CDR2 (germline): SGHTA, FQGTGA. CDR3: CASSLTRSSEQFF. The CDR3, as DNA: TGTGCCAGCAGCTTAACCCGGAGCTCTGAGCAGTTCTTC.

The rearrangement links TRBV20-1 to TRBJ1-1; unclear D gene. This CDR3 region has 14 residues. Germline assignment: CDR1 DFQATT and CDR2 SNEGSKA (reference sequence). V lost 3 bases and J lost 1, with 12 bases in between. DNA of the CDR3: TGCAGTGCTAGTTTGGGCCGTTGGAACACTGAAGCTTTCTTT. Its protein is CSASLGRWNTEAFF.

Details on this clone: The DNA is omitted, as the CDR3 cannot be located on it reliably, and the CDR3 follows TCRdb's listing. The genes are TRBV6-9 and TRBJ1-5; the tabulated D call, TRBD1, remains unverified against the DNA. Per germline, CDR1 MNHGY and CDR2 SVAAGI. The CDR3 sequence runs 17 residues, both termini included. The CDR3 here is CVPALSRRGQRNQPQHF.

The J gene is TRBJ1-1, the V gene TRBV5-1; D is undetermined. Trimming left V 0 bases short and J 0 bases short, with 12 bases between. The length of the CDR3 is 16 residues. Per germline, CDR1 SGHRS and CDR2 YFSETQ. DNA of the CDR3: TGCGCCAGCAGCTTGGCGGTCTCAAACATGAACACTGAAGCTTTCTTT. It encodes CASSLAVSNMNTEAFF.

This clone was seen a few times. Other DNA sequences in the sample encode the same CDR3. CDR3 nucleotides: TGCGCCAGCAGCCAAGGACTAGCGGGAGGAGGTGAGCAGTTCTTC. Its protein product is CASSQGLAGGGEQFF. The genes are TRBV5-1 and TRBJ2-1; 14 bases map to TRBD2. CDR3 length: 15 residues. The junction had 6 bases not matched to a gene; V was cut back by 4 bases and J by 9 bases. Germline V gene sequence: CDR1 SGHRS, CDR2 YFSETQ.

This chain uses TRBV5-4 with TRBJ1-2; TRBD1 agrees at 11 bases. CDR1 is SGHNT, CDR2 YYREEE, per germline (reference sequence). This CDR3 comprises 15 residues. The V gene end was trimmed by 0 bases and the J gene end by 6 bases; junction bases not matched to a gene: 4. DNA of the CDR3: TGTGCCAGCAGCTTGGGGACAGGGGGCACTGATGGCTACACCTTC. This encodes CASSLGTGGTDGYTF.

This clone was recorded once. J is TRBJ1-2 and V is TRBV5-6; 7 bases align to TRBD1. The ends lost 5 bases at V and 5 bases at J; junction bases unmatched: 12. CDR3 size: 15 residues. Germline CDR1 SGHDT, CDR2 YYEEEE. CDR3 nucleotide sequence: TGTGCCAGCAGTATCCGGGGAAGGGGGCTATATGGCTACACCTTC. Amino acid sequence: CASSIRGRGLYGYTF.

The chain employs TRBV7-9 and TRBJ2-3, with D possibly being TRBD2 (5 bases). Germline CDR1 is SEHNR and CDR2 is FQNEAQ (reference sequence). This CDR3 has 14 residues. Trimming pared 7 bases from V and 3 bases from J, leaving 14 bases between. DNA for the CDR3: TGTGCCAGCACCTGGTCGGGAACAACAGATACGCAGTATTTT. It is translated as CASTWSGTTDTQYF.

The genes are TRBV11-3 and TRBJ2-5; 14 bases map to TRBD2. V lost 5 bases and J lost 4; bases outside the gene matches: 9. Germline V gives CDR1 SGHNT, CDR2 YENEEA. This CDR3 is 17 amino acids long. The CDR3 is CASSAGGTSGSGETQYF. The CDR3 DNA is TGTGCCAGCAGCGCTGGGGGGACTAGCGGGAGTGGAGAGACCCAGTACTTC.

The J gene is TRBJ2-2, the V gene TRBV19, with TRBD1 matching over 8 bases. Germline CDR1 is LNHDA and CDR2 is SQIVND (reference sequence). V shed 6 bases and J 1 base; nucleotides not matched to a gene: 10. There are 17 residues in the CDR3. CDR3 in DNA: TGTGCCAGTAGCCCCCAGGGGGCCAGGGGGAACACCGGGGAGCTGTTTTTT. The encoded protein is CASSPQGARGNTGELFF.

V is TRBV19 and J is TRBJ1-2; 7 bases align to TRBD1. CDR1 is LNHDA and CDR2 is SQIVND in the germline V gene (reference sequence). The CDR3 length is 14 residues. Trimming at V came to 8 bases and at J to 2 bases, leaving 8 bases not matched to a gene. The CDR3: CASSPDRPNYGYTF. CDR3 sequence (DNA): TGTGCCAGTTCCCCGGACAGGCCGAACTATGGCTACACCTTC.

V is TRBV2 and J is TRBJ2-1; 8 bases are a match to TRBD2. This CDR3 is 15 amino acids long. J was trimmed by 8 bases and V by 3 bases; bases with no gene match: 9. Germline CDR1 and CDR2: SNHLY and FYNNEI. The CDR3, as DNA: TGTGCCAGCAGTGATACCGGACTAGCTACCGATGAGCAGTTCTTC. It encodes CASSDTGLATDEQFF.

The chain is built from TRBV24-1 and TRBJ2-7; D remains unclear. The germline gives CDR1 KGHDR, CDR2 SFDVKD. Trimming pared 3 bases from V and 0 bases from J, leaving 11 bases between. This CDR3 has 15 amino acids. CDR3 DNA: TGTGCCACCAGTGATAGTGGGCTGCCCTCCTACGAGCAGTACTTC. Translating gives CATSDSGLPSYEQYF.

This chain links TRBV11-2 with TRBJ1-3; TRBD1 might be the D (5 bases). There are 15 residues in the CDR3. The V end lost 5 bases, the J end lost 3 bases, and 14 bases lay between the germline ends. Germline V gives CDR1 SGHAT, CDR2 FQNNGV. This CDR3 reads CASSKNPGDGNTIYF. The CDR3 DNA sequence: TGTGCCAGCAGCAAAAATCCGGGGGATGGAAACACCATATATTTT.

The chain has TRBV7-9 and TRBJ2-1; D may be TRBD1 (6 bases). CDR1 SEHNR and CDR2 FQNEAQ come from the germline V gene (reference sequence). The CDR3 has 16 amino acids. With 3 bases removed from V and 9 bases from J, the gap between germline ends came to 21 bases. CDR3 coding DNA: TGTGCCAGCAGCTTTAGTCCCATACAGGGAAGTAGTGAGCAGTTCTTC. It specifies CASSFSPIQGSSEQFF.

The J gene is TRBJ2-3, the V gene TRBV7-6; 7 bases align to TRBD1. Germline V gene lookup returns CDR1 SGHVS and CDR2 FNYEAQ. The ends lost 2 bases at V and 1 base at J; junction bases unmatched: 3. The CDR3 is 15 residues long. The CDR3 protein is CASSLIGGGTDTQYF. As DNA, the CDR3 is TGTGCCAGCAGCTTAATAGGGGGCGGCACAGATACGCAGTATTTT.

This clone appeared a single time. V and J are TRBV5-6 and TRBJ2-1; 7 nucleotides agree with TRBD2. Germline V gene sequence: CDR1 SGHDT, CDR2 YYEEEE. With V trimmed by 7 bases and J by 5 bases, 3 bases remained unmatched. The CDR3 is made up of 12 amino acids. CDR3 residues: CASDRGDNEQFF. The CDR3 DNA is TGTGCCAGCGACCGGGGGGACAATGAGCAGTTCTTC.

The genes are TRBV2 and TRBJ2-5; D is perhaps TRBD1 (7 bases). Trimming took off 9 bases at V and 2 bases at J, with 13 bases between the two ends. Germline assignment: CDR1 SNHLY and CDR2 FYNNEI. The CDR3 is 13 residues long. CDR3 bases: TGTGCCAGAGGAGGGGGCAATCAAGAGACCCAGTACTTC. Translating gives CARGGGNQETQYF.

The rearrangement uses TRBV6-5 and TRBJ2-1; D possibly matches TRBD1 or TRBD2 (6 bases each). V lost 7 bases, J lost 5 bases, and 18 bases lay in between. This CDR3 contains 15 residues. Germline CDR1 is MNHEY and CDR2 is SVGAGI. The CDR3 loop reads CASTTGAGVDNEQFF. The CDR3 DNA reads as TGTGCCAGCACGACGGGGGCGGGCGTCGACAATGAGCAGTTCTTC.

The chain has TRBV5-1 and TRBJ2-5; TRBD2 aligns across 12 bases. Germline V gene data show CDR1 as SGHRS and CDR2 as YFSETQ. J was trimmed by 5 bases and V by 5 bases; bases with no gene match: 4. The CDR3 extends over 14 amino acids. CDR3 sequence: CASRLAGGMETQYF. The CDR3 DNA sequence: TGCGCCAGCAGACTAGCGGGAGGTATGGAGACCCAGTACTTC.

The CDR3 here is CASSSGLSNQPQHF. In DNA form, the CDR3 reads TGTGCCAGCAGCTCCGGACTGAGCAATCAGCCCCAGCATTTT. This chain uses TRBV5-4 with TRBJ1-5; no clear D gene. In germline, CDR1 is SGHNT, CDR2 YYREEE (reference sequence). The CDR3 length is 14 residues. With 3 bases removed from V and 1 base from J, the gap between germline ends came to 8 bases.

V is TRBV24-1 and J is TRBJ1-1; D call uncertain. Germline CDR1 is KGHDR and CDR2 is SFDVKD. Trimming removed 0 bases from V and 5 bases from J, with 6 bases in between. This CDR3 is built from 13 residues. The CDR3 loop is CATSDLGDTEAFF. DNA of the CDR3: TGTGCCACCAGTGATTTGGGAGATACTGAAGCTTTCTTT.

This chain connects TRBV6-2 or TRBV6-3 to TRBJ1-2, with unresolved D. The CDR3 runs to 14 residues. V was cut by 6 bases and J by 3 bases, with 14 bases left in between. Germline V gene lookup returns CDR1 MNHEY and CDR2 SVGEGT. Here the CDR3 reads CASSTRLQHYGYTF. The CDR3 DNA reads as TGTGCCAGCAGCACACGACTTCAACACTATGGCTACACCTTC.